This TCR beta chain is from a study of CD8 T cells in Susac syndrome. Overall study results and limits: In its TCR sequencing and HLA analysis, the study acknowledged that the number of individuals was relatively small.

As controls, healthy donors matched for age and sex were used. TEMRA cells underwent FACS enrichment and CD8+ and CD4+ T cells underwent negative isolation. Random hexamers were used to reverse transcribe the RNA input (roughly 0.5 to 1 ug). Amplification of TCR beta CDR3 across 54 Vbeta and 13 Jbeta was performed with immunoSEQ multiplex PCR. Using its own MiXCR run on the immunoSEQ multiplex PCR reads, TCRdb lists one record per CDR3 protein. Here the sample spans about 210,000 distinct CDR3 sequences, 90% to 95% being singletons. There are 14 residues in the CDR3. From germline, CDR1 is MGHRA and CDR2 YSYEKL. V was pared by 0 bases and J by 7 bases, with 12 bases between. This clonotype was counted between two and nine times. The antigen is not known.

The chain couples TRBV4-1 to TRBJ1-2; D not resolved. Sequencing was performed on CD4+ T cells from PBMCs. This TCR was sampled from a human donor in good health. DNA for the CDR3: TGCGCCAGCAGCCAAGATCTCAGTGGGATTGGCTACACCTTC. Its protein product is CASSQDLSGIGYTF.